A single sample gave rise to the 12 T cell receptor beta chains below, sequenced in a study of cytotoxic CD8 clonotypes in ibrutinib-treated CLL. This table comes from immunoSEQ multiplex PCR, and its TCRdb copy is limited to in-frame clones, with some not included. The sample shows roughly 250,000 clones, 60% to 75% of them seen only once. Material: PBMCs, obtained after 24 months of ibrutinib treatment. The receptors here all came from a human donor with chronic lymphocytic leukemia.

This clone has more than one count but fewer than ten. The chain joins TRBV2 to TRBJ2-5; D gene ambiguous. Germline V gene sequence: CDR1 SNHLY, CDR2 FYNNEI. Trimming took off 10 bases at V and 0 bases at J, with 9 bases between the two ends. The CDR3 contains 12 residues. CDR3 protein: CATRSDQETQYF. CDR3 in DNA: TGTGCCACCCGGTCAGACCAAGAGACCCAGTACTTC.

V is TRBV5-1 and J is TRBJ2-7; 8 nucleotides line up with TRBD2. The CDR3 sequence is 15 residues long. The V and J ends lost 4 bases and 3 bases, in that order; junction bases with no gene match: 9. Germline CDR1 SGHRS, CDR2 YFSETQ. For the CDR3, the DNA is TGCGCCAGCAGCAGCGGGGCTAGCGGGTTCTACGAGCAGTACTTC. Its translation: CASSSGASGFYEQYF. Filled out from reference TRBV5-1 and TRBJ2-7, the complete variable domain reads KAGVTQTPRYLIKTRGQQVTLSCSPISGHRSVSWYQQTPGQGLQFLFEYFSETQRNKGNFPGRFSGRQFSNSRSEMNVSTLELGDSALYLCASSSGASGFYEQYFGPGTRLTVT.

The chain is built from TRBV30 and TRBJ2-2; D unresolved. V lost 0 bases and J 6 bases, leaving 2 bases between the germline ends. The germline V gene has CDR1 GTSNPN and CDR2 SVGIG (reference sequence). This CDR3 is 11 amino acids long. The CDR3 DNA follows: TGTGCCTGGAGTGTGGCCGGGGAGCTGTTTTTT. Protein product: CAWSVAGELFF.

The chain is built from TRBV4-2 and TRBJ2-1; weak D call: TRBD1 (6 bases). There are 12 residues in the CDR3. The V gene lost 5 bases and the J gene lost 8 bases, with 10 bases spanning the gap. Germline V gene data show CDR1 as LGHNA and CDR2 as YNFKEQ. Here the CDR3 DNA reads TGTGCCAGCAGCGAACAGGGCCATGAGCAGTTCTTC. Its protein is CASSEQGHEQFF.

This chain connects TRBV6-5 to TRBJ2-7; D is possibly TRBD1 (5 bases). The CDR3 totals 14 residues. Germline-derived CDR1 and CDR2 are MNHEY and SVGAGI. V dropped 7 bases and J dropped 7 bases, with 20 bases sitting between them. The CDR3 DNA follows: TGTGCCAGCACCCCCCAAGACAGCCTTTGGGAGCAGTACTTC. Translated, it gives CASTPQDSLWEQYF.

The CDR3 loop reads CASSPPSVPGEQYF. The CDR3 DNA sequence: TGTGCCAGCTCACCACCGTCAGTCCCGGGGGAGCAGTACTTC. The rearrangement uses TRBV18 and TRBJ2-7, with TRBD2 as a possible D gene (5 bases). CDR3 size: 14 residues. V lost 0 bases and J 7 bases, leaving 13 bases between the germline ends. The germline gives CDR1 KGHSH, CDR2 LQKENI.

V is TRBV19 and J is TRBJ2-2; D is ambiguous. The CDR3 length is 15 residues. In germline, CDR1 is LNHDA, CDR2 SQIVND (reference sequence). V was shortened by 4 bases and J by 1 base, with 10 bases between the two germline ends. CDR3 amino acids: CASSKARLNTGELFF. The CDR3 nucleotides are TGTGCCAGTAGTAAAGCCAGGCTGAACACCGGGGAGCTGTTTTTT.

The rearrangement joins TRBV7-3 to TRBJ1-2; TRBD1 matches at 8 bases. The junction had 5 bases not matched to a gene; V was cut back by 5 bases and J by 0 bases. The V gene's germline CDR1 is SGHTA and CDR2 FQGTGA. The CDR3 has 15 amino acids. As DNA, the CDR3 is TGTGCCAGCAGCCCCGGACAGGGCTCTAACTATGGCTACACCTTC. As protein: CASSPGQGSNYGYTF.

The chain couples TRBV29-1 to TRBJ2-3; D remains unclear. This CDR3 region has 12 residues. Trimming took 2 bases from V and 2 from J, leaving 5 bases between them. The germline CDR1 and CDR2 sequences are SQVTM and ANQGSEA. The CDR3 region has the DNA TGCAGCGTTGAATTTGACACAGATACGCAGTATTTT. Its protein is CSVEFDTDTQYF.

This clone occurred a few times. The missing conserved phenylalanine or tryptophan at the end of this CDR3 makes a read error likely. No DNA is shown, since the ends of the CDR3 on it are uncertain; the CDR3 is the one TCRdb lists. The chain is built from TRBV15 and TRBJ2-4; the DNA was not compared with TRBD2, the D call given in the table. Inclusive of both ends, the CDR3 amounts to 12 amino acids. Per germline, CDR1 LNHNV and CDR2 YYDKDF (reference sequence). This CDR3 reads CATSGLAGVAWI.

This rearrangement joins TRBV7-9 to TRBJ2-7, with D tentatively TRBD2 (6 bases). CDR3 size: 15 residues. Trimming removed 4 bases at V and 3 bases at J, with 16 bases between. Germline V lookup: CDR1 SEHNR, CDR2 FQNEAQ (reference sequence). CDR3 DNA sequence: TGTGCCAGCAGCTCCGTAGCGGACACTTTCTACGAGCAGTACTTC. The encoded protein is CASSSVADTFYEQYF.

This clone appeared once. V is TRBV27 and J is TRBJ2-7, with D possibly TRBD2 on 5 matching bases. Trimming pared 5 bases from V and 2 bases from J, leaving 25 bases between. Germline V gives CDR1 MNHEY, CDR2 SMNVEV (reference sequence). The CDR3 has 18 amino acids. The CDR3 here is CASSPLPVGGVAAYEQYF. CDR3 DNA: TGTGCCAGCAGTCCACTCCCCGTAGGAGGTGTGGCGGCCTACGAGCAGTACTTC.